This T cell receptor beta chain comes out of a study of cytomegalovirus exposure and HLA in healthy donors. Overall study results and limits: What a later analysis reportedly showed was that an Asian-associated ancestry cluster had fewer N-insertions than the approximately 670-donor mean. Per a later analysis, 15,000 to 20,000 TCR beta sequences showed association with HLA alleles at 0.05 false discovery rate. Researchers reported that a few CMV-associated chains were confirmed in vitro as CMV antigen-specific.

PCR was performed using 60 Vbeta and 13 Jbeta primers. Using immunoSEQ multiplex PCR, the repertoire was profiled, and TCRdb retains in-frame clones only, with some absent. The sample lists 90,000 to 150,000 clones, 75% occurring once. Details on this clone: Its antigen remains unidentified.

This CDR3 is built from 15 residues. From germline, CDR1 is SNHLY and CDR2 FYNNEI. Trimming at V came to 8 bases and at J to 6 bases, leaving 11 bases not matched to a gene. The sequence was obtained from a woman in her thirties or forties in good health and CMV-seropositive. What was sequenced was PBMCs. This chain connects TRBV2 to TRBJ2-2; TRBD1 matches 8 bases. In DNA, the CDR3 is TGTGCCAGCGCAGGGGGCGAATTACGCGCCGGGGAGCTGTTTTTT. It yields the protein CASAGGELRAGELFF.